This T cell receptor (beta chain) was recovered during a study of radiotherapy plus CTLA-4 blockade in lung cancer. About the study: Across the patients, objective responses occurred in approximately 19%, and disease control in over 25%.

Turning to this clone: The target antigen is unknown.

J lost 0 bases, V lost 0 bases, and 2 bases had no gene match. The CDR3 extends over 17 amino acids. Germline CDR1 is MNHNS and CDR2 is SASEGT. Study outcomes and limitations: Early blood T cell clone changes and increased post-radiation serum interferon-beta were reportedly the strongest response predictors. In blood, TCR clones derived from the tumor expanded after radiotherapy plus ipilimumab.

Repertoires were generated with immunoSEQ multiplex PCR, while TCRdb's copy carries only in-frame clones and drops some. Of more than 60,000 clones listed, 76% are singletons. The sequence derives from a human donor with non-small cell lung cancer who had a complete response to radiotherapy plus ipilimumab. This chain connects TRBV6-1 to TRBJ2-6, with TRBD1 matching 7 bases. Sequenced here: peripheral blood, sampled from a patient treated with radiotherapy plus ipilimumab. The CDR3 loop is CASSEAGQFSGANVLTF. Here the CDR3 DNA reads TGTGCCAGCAGTGAAGCGGGACAGTTCTCTGGGGCCAACGTCCTGACTTTC.